These 9 T cell receptor beta chains came from one sample sequenced in a study of T cells in severe cutaneous drug reactions (dated by TCRdb to the late 2010s). The sequencer was an Illumina MiSeq. For both bulk and single-cell sequencing, libraries were prepared with the iRepertoire multiplex PCR system and TCR subtype-specific primers. TCRdb reprocessed the public reads and reports one entry per CDR3 protein sequence, without DNA. This sample's clone table shows some 7,600 distinct CDR3 sequences. Around 26% of the sample belongs to the ten largest clones. The donors whose samples were sequenced had carbamazepine-induced Stevens-Johnson syndrome or toxic epidermal necrolysis (CBZ-SJS/TEN). The sample comprised cells from a skin blister. The cell subset or site tag for this specimen amounts to: unsorted cells from skin lesion blisters. The receptors here all came from a human donor with a severe cutaneous adverse drug reaction.

This chain uses TRBV4-3 with TRBJ2-1; TCRdb picks TRBD2, but there is no DNA to check that call. This CDR3 region has 16 residues. Germline V gene data show CDR1 as LGHNA and CDR2 as YSLEER. The CDR3 loop reads CASSQDRQAGYNEQFF.

Considering frequency, this clonotype is medium-sized. The chain joins TRBV28 to TRBJ2-5. This CDR3 is built from 13 residues. Germline assignment: CDR1 MDHEN and CDR2 SYDVKM. The CDR3 region is CASSLLPGETQYF.

V and J are TRBV7-9 and TRBJ2-5; checking the TCRdb D call of TRBD1 is not possible without DNA. CDR1 and CDR2 (germline): SEHNR, FQNEAQ (reference sequence). CDR3 length: 15 amino acids. The CDR3 sequence: CASSLVGLGRETQYF. The full variable domain, rest sourced from reference TRBV7-9 and TRBJ2-5, is DTGVSQNPRHKITKRGQNVTFRCDPISEHNRLYWYRQTLGQGPEFLTYFQNEAQLEKSRLLSDRFSAERPKGSFSTLEIQRTEQGDSAMYLCASSLVGLGRETQYFGPGTRLLVL.

The chain recombines TRBV29-1 with TRBJ1-1; TCRdb gives TRBD1 as the D gene, but with no DNA this cannot be confirmed. The CDR3 extends over 13 amino acids. Germline CDR1 reads SQVTM; CDR2 reads ANQGSEA. CDR3: CSAPFLGGTEAFF.

J is TRBJ2-3 and V is TRBV4-3. In germline, CDR1 is LGHNA, CDR2 YSLEER. The CDR3 is 12 amino acids. The CDR3 protein is CASSFRGDTQYF.

The V and J genes are TRBV20-1 and TRBJ2-7; the D call of TRBD1 rests on TCRdb alone, since no DNA is present to check it. Germline loops: CDR1 DFQATT, CDR2 SNEGSKA (reference sequence). The length of the CDR3 is 16 residues. The CDR3 spells CSARETTGQIYYEQYF.

The V call is TRBV7-9, the J call TRBJ2-7; as DNA is missing, the TRBD1 call by TCRdb cannot be tested. The CDR3 spans 13 residues. In germline, CDR1 is SEHNR, CDR2 FQNEAQ (reference sequence). CDR3 loop: CASSQADWDEQYF.

The J gene is TRBJ2-3, the V gene TRBV28; TCRdb reports TRBD1, a call that lacks DNA to check it against. CDR1 is MDHEN, CDR2 SYDVKM, per germline. CDR3 length: 16 residues. CDR3 sequence reads: CASSLLWATSTDTQYF.

J is TRBJ2-2 and V is TRBV13; TCRdb indicates TRBD2, and absent DNA this call remains unverified. Germline values: CDR1 PRHDT, CDR2 FYEKMQ (reference sequence). The CDR3 is made up of 13 amino acids. CDR3 loop: CASSPSLSGELFF.